What follows are 25 T cell receptor beta chains derived from one specimen sequenced in a study of shared clonotypes between healthy human individuals. Sequencing was performed with immunoSEQ multiplex PCR; in TCRdb, only in-frame clones are kept and a portion is missing. The sample contains around 1,100,000 clones, approximately 80% of which appear only once. The sequenced material came from memory CD4+ T cells from PBMCs. Regarding subset: CD45RA-negative fraction. These receptors were obtained from a man younger than 35 in good health. Some clones in this sample may be carry-over from other donors' samples.

The rearrangement joins TRBV30 to TRBJ1-5; TRBD1 agrees at 7 bases. The CDR3 consists of 13 residues. V trimming: 5 bases; J trimming: 6 bases; junction bases outside the gene matches: 7. The V gene's germline CDR1 is GTSNPN and CDR2 SVGIG (reference sequence). CDR3 residues: CAWQGGAGQPQHF. CDR3 DNA: TGTGCCTGGCAGGGGGGAGCCGGTCAGCCCCAGCATTTT.

In its sample, this clone was seen once. The chain carries TRBV10-1 and TRBJ2-2; D gene uncertain. V gave up 6 bases and J gave up 7 bases, with 9 bases separating them. The CDR3 totals 12 residues. The germline V gene has CDR1 WNHNN and CDR2 SYGVQD (reference sequence). The CDR3 coding sequence is TGCGCCAGCAGCGTGACTCGCGGGGAGCTGTTTTTT. Amino acids: CASSVTRGELFF.

On this clone: At one boundary the junction diverges from the germline segment, which might be a read error. This sequence joins TRBV27 and TRBJ1-5; 10 bases line up with TRBD1. Germline CDR1 MNHEY, CDR2 SMNVEV (reference sequence). The CDR3 is 15 amino acids. CDR3 DNA sequence: TGTGCCAGCAGTTTTGGTGGGACAGGGGTTTATCAGCGATATTTT. Amino acid sequence: CASSFGGTGVYQRYF.

Turning to this clone: This specimen includes other DNA sequences encoding the same CDR3. The V call is TRBV5-4, the J call TRBJ2-7; 11 positions agree with TRBD2. The length of the CDR3 is 14 residues. Germline V gene sequence: CDR1 SGHNT, CDR2 YYREEE (reference sequence). V dropped 3 bases and J dropped 7; count of bases not matched to a gene: 6. DNA for the CDR3: TGTGCCAGCAGCTCAACTAGCGGGAGTTATGAGCAGTACTTC. Residues: CASSSTSGSYEQYF.

This rearrangement joins TRBV5-6 to TRBJ2-7; D is possibly TRBD1 or TRBD2 (6 bases each). CDR1 SGHDT and CDR2 YYEEEE come from the germline V gene. The CDR3 sequence is 15 residues long. V was clipped by 1 base and J by 6 bases, with 17 bases between them. The DNA of the CDR3 is TGTGCCAGCAGCTTGATGGGGGCGGGGATGGGCGAGCAGTACTTC. Translation gives CASSLMGAGMGEQYF.

There are a few counts of this clone. The chain is built from TRBV5-6 and TRBJ2-5, with D tentatively TRBD2 (5 bases). V lost 2 bases and J lost 5, with 19 bases in between. CDR1 and CDR2 (germline): SGHDT, YYEEEE. CDR3 size: 16 residues. The CDR3 region has the DNA TGTGCCAGCAGCTTATTGGGCGGAGGAAGTGGGGAGACCCAGTACTTC. It translates to CASSLLGGGSGETQYF.

The table lists this clone with a few counts. V and J are TRBV28 and TRBJ2-3; the match to TRBD2 covers 14 bases. This CDR3 contains 19 residues. With V trimmed by 10 bases and J by 1 base, 16 bases remained unmatched. Per the germline V gene, CDR1 is MDHEN and CDR2 is SYDVKM. As DNA, the CDR3 is TGTGCCACCACGGGACCGAGACTAGCGGGAGGGATTGGCACAGATACGCAGTATTTT. Encoded protein: CATTGPRLAGGIGTDTQYF.

The rearrangement links TRBV4-1 to TRBJ1-3; D call uncertain. The CDR3 extends over 17 amino acids. Trimming stripped 0 bases from V and 0 bases from J, with 12 bases between. CDR1 and CDR2 from the germline V gene are MGHRA and YSYEKL. As DNA, the CDR3 is TGCGCCAGCAGCCAAGATGGTCTCCTACCCTCTGGAAACACCATATATTTT. Translating gives CASSQDGLLPSGNTIYF.

The chain couples TRBV6-1 to TRBJ2-5; 8 bases agree with TRBD2. V dropped 3 bases and J dropped 5; count of bases not matched to a gene: 14. CDR3 length: 17 residues. CDR1 is MNHNS and CDR2 is SASEGT in the germline V gene. The CDR3 is CASSEGRRGGSRETQYF. CDR3 nucleotide sequence: TGTGCCAGCAGTGAGGGCCGCCGGGGGGGGAGCAGGGAGACCCAGTACTTC.

The V call is TRBV6-6, the J call TRBJ2-7; 12 positions match TRBD2. V was pared by 6 bases and J by 8 bases, with 14 bases of the junction left unmatched. This CDR3 spans 16 amino acids. Germline V gene sequence: CDR1 MNHNY, CDR2 SVGAGI (reference sequence). This chain's CDR3 is CASRAALAGGSRKQYF. The CDR3 bases are TGTGCCAGCAGGGCGGCACTAGCGGGGGGATCGCGAAAGCAGTACTTC.

The chain joins TRBV11-3 to TRBJ2-3, with 7 bases aligning to TRBD1. In germline, CDR1 is SGHNT, CDR2 YENEEA. This CDR3 region has 13 residues. V lost 3 bases, J lost 9 bases, and 6 bases stayed unmatched. The CDR3 DNA follows: TGTGCCAGCAGCTTTGGTCCACAGGGGACGCAGTATTTT. Encoded protein: CASSFGPQGTQYF.

This chain connects TRBV11-2 to TRBJ1-4; no firm D call. CDR3 length: 17 residues. Trimming pared 1 base from V and 3 bases from J, leaving 15 bases between. Germline values: CDR1 SGHAT, CDR2 FQNNGV. CDR3 region: CASSLGRSLRANEKLFF. The CDR3 DNA follows: TGTGCCAGCAGCTTAGGACGTTCTTTAAGGGCTAATGAAAAACTGTTTTTT.

The chain is built from TRBV5-1 and TRBJ1-5, with 7 bases identical to TRBD1. CDR1 and CDR2 from the germline V gene are SGHRS and YFSETQ. J was trimmed by 2 bases and V by 2 bases; bases with no gene match: 4. The CDR3 extends over 15 amino acids. CDR3 coding DNA: TGCGCCAGCAGCTTACAGGGGAGAGGCAATCAGCCCCAGCATTTT. Protein sequence: CASSLQGRGNQPQHF.

A single count supports this clone. At the DNA level, this CDR3 is encoded by other sequences in the same sample as well. This chain joins TRBV28 and TRBJ2-7; 8 positions match TRBD2. Trimming took 3 bases from V and 2 from J; bases not matched to a gene: 3. The CDR3 spans 14 residues. Germline CDR1 MDHEN, CDR2 SYDVKM. DNA for the CDR3: TGTGCCAGCAGTTTGGCGGGGGGCACCTACGAGCAGTACTTC. As protein: CASSLAGGTYEQYF.

This clone appeared a few times. The rearrangement joins TRBV28 to TRBJ1-5; no definite D call. The CDR3 spans 11 residues. The V end was cut by 4 bases, the J end by 6 bases, with 4 bases between. The V gene's germline CDR1 is MDHEN and CDR2 SYDVKM. CDR3 sequence reads: CASSSSQPQHF. CDR3 DNA sequence: TGTGCCAGCAGTTCTTCTCAGCCCCAGCATTTT.

This clone has just one count. It is likely a read error, because the conserved phenylalanine at the end of the CDR3 is missing. Because the CDR3's place on the DNA is in doubt, the DNA is left out and the CDR3 is given as listed by TCRdb. This chain joins TRBV29-1 and TRBJ2-7; the table's D call of TRBD2 was not tested on the DNA. The CDR3 spans 11 residues, counting both ends. The germline V gene encodes CDR1 SQVTM and CDR2 ANQGSEA. The CDR3 region is CSVDEAGKVEI.

CDR3 residues: CASSLVSRGNTGELFF. Here the CDR3 DNA reads TGCGCCAGCAGCTTGGTTTCTAGGGGAAACACCGGGGAGCTGTTTTTT. The gene calls are TRBV5-1 and TRBJ2-2; a possible D gene is TRBD1 (5 bases). CDR3 length equals 16 residues. Germline lookup yields CDR1 SGHRS and CDR2 YFSETQ. The ends were cut back, 0 bases at V and 2 bases at J, with 11 bases in the middle.

With respect to this clone: Other DNA sequences in this sample translate to the same CDR3. This chain joins TRBV7-9 and TRBJ2-7; 7 bases map to TRBD2. Unmatched junction bases numbered 2, after V lost 0 bases and J lost 3 bases. Germline V gene lookup returns CDR1 SEHNR and CDR2 FQNEAQ (reference sequence). There are 14 residues in the CDR3. This chain's CDR3 is CASSLAGGIYEQYF. CDR3 sequence (DNA): TGTGCCAGCAGCTTAGCGGGAGGGATCTACGAGCAGTACTTC.

This chain joins TRBV28 and TRBJ2-7; 9 bases fit TRBD2. The V gene's germline CDR1 is MDHEN and CDR2 SYDVKM. The ends lost 2 bases at V and 5 bases at J; junction bases unmatched: 4. The CDR3 contains 14 residues. CDR3 in amino acids: CASSLVAGAHEQYF. The DNA of the CDR3 is TGTGCCAGCAGTTTAGTAGCGGGAGCCCACGAGCAGTACTTC.

The chain employs TRBV7-9 and TRBJ2-1; TRBD2 aligns across 11 bases. The CDR3 sequence is 18 residues long. Germline lookup yields CDR1 SEHNR and CDR2 FQNEAQ (reference sequence). V trimming: 5 bases; J trimming: 3 bases; junction bases outside the gene matches: 12. In nucleotides, the CDR3 is TGTGCCAGCAGCCCAGGACTACTTAGCGGGAGGGGCTACAATGAGCAGTTCTTC. Its protein is CASSPGLLSGRGYNEQFF.

V is TRBV7-9 and J is TRBJ2-5; 10 bases fit TRBD1. Trimming removed 6 bases from V and 5 bases from J; junction bases left unmatched: 6. This CDR3 region has 14 residues. Germline V gene lookup returns CDR1 SEHNR and CDR2 FQNEAQ (reference sequence). The CDR3 spells CASRTTGGLETQYF. CDR3 DNA sequence: TGTGCCAGCAGAACGACAGGGGGCTTGGAGACCCAGTACTTC.

This chain connects TRBV6-1 to TRBJ2-7; 7 bases are a match to TRBD1. CDR1 and CDR2 from the germline V gene are MNHNS and SASEGT. This CDR3 spans 15 amino acids. The V and J ends lost 6 bases and 5 bases, in that order; junction bases with no gene match: 13. The CDR3 coding sequence is TGTGCCAGCAGGGGCTGGGGCGAAGGGGGCGACGAGCAGTACTTC. Protein sequence: CASRGWGEGGDEQYF.

As regards this clone: One base away lies a much larger clone, so this may be a sequencing read error. The genes are TRBV6-1 and TRBJ2-3; D gene unclear. Germline loops: CDR1 MNHNS, CDR2 SASEGT. The CDR3 has 13 amino acids. The CDR3 spells CASSAPRPDAQYF. The DNA of the CDR3 is TGTGCCAGCAGTGCCCCCAGGCCAGATGCGCAGTATTTT.

The chain couples TRBV7-2 to TRBJ2-5; 7 bases agree with TRBD1. The DNA end favors TRBJ2-7, so the J call may be wrong. The CDR3 length is 14 residues. Germline V gene lookup returns CDR1 SGHTA and CDR2 FQGNSA. CDR3 sequence: CASSLRDSLYEQYF. The CDR3 DNA reads as TGTGCCAGCAGCTTGAGGGACAGTCTCTACGAGCAGTACTTC.

The chain has TRBV2 and TRBJ2-5, with 9 bases fitting TRBD1. CDR3 size: 14 residues. V gave up 6 bases and J gave up 4 bases; unmatched junction bases: 6. Germline assignment: CDR1 SNHLY and CDR2 FYNNEI. The CDR3 region has the DNA TGTGCCAGCAGAGATGGGACAGGGTCAGAGACCCAGTACTTC. It specifies CASRDGTGSETQYF.